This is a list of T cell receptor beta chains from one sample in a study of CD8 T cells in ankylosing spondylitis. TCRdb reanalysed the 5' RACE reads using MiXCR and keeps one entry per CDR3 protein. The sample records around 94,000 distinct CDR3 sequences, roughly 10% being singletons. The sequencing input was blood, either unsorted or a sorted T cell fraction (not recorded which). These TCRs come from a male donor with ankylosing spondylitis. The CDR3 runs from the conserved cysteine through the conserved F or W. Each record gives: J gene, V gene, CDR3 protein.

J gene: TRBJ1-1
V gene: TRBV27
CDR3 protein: CASSFTGGVTEAFF

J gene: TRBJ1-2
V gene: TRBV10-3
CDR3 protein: CAISDPTDRLVGYGYTF

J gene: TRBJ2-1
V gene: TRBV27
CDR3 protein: CASSLGADARNEQFF

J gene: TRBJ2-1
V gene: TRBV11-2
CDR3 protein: CASSFTYNEQFF

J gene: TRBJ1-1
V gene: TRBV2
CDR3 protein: CASRETPGGAFF

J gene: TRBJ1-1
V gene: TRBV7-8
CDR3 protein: CASSLDRGVVGTEAFF

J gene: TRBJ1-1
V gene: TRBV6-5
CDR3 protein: CASSNRDKNTEAFF

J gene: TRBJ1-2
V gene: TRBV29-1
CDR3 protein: CSVGQGNYYGYTF

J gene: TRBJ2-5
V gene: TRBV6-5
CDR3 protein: CASSSWDIQETQYF

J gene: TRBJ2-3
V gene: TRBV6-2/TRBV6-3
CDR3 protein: CAIQGLSTDTQYF

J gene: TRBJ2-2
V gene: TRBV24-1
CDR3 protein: CATSDRDSSAGELFF

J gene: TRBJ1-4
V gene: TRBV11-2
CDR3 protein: CASSLGPADVEKLFF

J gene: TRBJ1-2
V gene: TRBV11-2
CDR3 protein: CASRPARGPYGYTF

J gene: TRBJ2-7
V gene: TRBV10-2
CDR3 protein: CASSRDRGMVEQYF

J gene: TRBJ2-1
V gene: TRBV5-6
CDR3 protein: CASSLALRTEQFF

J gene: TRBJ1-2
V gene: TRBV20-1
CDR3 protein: CSARDVGMDGYTF

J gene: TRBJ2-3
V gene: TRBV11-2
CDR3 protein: CASSLDLPTSVGTDTQYF

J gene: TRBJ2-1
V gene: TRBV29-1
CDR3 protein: CSVESGGAYNEQFF

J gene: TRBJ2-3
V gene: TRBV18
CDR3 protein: CASSPREGQGRTDTQYF

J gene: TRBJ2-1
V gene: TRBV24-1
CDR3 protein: CATSETSGSERAYNEQFF

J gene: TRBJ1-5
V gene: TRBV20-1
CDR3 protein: CSASPALGQPQHF

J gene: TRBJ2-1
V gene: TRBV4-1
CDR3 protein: CASSLQGGGYNEQFF

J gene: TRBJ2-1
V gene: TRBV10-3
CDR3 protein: CAISESTPSESSYNEQFF

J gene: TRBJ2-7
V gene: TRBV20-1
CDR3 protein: CSATGLAGAYEQYF

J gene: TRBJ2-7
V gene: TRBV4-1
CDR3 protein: CASSPYRDRHNEQYF